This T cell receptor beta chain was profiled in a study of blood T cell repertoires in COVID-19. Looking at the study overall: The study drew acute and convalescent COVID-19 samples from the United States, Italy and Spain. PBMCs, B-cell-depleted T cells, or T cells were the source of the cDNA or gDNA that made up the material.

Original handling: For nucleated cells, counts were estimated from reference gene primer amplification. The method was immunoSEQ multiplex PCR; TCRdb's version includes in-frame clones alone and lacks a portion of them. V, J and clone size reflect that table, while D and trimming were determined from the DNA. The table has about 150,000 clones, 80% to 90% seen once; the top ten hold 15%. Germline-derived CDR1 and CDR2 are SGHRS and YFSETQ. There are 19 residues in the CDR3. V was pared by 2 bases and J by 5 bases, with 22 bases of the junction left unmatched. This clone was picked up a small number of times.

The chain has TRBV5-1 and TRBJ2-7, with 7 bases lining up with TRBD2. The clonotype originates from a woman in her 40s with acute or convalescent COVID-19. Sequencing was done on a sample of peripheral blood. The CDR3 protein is CASSLVGTPFNLGLHEQYF. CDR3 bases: TGCGCCAGCAGCTTAGTCGGGACCCCCTTTAATCTGGGACTACACGAGCAGTACTTC. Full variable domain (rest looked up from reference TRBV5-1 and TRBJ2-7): KAGVTQTPRYLIKTRGQQVTLSCSPISGHRSVSWYQQTPGQGLQFLFEYFSETQRNKGNFPGRFSGRQFSNSRSEMNVSTLELGDSALYLCASSLVGTPFNLGLHEQYFGPGTRLTVT.